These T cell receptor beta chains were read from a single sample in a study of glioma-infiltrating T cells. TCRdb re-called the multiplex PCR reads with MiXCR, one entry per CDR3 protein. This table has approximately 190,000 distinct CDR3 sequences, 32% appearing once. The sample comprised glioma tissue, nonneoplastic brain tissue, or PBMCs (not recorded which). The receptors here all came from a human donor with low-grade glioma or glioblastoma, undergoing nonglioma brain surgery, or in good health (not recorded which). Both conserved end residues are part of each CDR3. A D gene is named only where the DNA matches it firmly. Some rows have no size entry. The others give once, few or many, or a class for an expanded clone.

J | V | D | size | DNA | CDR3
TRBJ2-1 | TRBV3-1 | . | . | TGTGCCATTTCGGAGGGAAGGGAGCAGTTCTTC | CAISEGREQFF
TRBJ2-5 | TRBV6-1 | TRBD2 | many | TGTGCCAGCAGCCGAACTTCTAGCGGTTCAGAGACCCAGTACTTC | CASSRTSSGSETQYF
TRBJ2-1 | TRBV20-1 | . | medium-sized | TGCAGTGCTAGAGTAAGGGGCCTTGATGAGCAGTTCTTC | CSARVRGLDEQFF
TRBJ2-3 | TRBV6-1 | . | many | TGTGCCAGCAGCTCCAGCAGGGTCTCTAGCACAGATACGCAGTATTTT | CASSSSRVSSTDTQYF
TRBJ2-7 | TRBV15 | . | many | TGTGCCACCAGCGGCGGTACTAGCTCCTACGAGCAGTACTTC | CATSGGTSSYEQYF
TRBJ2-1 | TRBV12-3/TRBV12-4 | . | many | TGTGCCAGCAGTTTTCTACATGAGCAGTTCTTC | CASSFLHEQFF
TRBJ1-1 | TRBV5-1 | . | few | TGCGCCAGCAGCTTGGTGGGGGTAAGGGACACTGAAGCTTTCTTT | CASSLVGVRDTEAFF
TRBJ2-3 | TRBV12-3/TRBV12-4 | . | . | TGTGCCAGCTCTATCGCGGGAAGGTCTTCTGTTACGCAGTATTTT | CASSIAGRSSVTQYF
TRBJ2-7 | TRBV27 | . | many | TGTGCCAGCAGTTTGGCGACGCGCCACTACGAGCAGTACTTC | CASSLATRHYEQYF
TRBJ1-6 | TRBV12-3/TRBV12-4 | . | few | TGTGCCAGCAGTTTTGGCGGCAGGGGTAATTCACCCCTCCACTTT | CASSFGGRGNSPLHF
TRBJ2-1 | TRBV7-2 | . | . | TGTGCCAGCAGCCCACGTCCGGGCTCCGAGCAGTTCTTC | CASSPRPGSEQFF
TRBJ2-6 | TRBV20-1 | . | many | TGCAGTGCCAGATTTCGGGACCGCCGCTCTGGGGCCAACGTCCTGACTTTC | CSARFRDRRSGANVLTF
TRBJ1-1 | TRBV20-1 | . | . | TGCAGTGCTCCACTCAGCTTGAACGCTGAAGCTTTCTTT | CSAPLSLNAEAFF
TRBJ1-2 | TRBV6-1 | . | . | TGTGCCAGACAGGGAAACTATGGCTACACCTTC | CARQGNYGYTF